The 23 T cell receptor beta chains listed next were all sequenced from one sample in a study of blood T cell repertoires in COVID-19. Profiled with immunoSEQ multiplex PCR; TCRdb holds only in-frame clones, not every one. The sample yields under 150,000 clones, 87% seen once. Source material: peripheral blood. These receptors all stem from a man between 45 and 60 years old with active COVID-19.

This clone was seen just once. The chain joins TRBV5-4 to TRBJ1-1; no reliable D call. This CDR3 contains 15 residues. V was trimmed by 3 bases and J by 0 bases, leaving 12 bases between them. Germline V CDR1 and CDR2: SGHNT, YYREEE (reference sequence). The CDR3 sequence: CASSYEPLMNTEAFF. The CDR3 nucleotides are TGTGCCAGCAGCTATGAGCCACTCATGAACACTGAAGCTTTCTTT.

V and J are TRBV6-5 and TRBJ2-7, with D tentatively TRBD2 (6 bases). The CDR3 is 15 amino acids. In germline, CDR1 is MNHEY, CDR2 SVGAGI. Trimming shortened V by 6 bases and J by 3 bases, and 18 bases separated the two germline ends. CDR3 DNA sequence: TGTGCCAGCAGGGAGGGGTTAATCCCATACTACGAGCAGTACTTC. This sequence encodes CASREGLIPYYEQYF.

V and J are TRBV12-5 and TRBJ1-5; perhaps TRBD1 as D (5 bases). The CDR3 sequence is 20 residues long. Germline assignment: CDR1 LGHNT and CDR2 FRNRAP. The V end lost 1 base, the J end lost 0 bases, and 22 bases lay between the germline ends. The CDR3 loop reads CASGLAPVGREVYSNQPQHF. CDR3 nucleotide sequence: TGTGCTAGTGGTTTGGCCCCCGTTGGCAGGGAGGTATATAGCAATCAGCCCCAGCATTTT.

The genes are TRBV5-1 and TRBJ1-2; tentatively, D is TRBD1 (5 bases). With 1 base removed from V and 2 bases from J, the gap between germline ends came to 9 bases. CDR1 is SGHRS and CDR2 is YFSETQ in the germline V gene. CDR3 length: 14 amino acids. The CDR3 loop reads CASSLSRENYGYTF. Here the CDR3 DNA reads TGCGCCAGCAGCTTGAGCAGGGAAAACTATGGCTACACCTTC.

The chain uses TRBV7-8 and TRBJ2-1, with TRBD2 identical over 12 bases. J lost 7 bases, V lost 5 bases, and 15 bases had no gene match. The germline V gene has CDR1 SGHVS and CDR2 FQNEAQ. This CDR3 region has 18 residues. CDR3 region: CASSLVAGTSGRGNEQFF. The CDR3 DNA is TGTGCCAGCAGCCTAGTGGCCGGGACTAGCGGGCGGGGTAATGAGCAGTTCTTC.

This clone was seen only a few times. The chain employs TRBV12-3 or TRBV12-4 and TRBJ1-5; D remains unclear. Trimming removed 0 bases at V and 4 bases at J, with 4 bases between. The CDR3 extends over 13 amino acids. The CDR3 DNA is TGTGCCAGCAGTTTAGCAGAGAATCAGCCCCAGCATTTT. Amino acid sequence: CASSLAENQPQHF.

V usage is TRBV4-1 and J usage is TRBJ1-4; D is possibly TRBD1 (5 bases). The V end was cut by 3 bases, the J end by 3 bases, with 17 bases between. CDR3 length: 17 amino acids. Germline loops: CDR1 MGHRA, CDR2 YSYEKL. DNA for the CDR3: TGCGCCAGCAGCCACGACCTTAGGAGGGGATCTAATGAAAAACTGTTTTTT. This gives the protein CASSHDLRRGSNEKLFF.

This chain connects TRBV4-2 to TRBJ2-3; TRBD2 aligns across 9 bases. Looked up from germline, CDR1 is LGHNA and CDR2 is YNFKEQ. Trimming cost V 4 bases and J 2 bases; bases outside gene matches: 16. The CDR3 loop spans 19 amino acids. CDR3 loop: CASSRRRASGESNTDTQYF. The DNA for the CDR3 is TGTGCCAGCAGCCGCAGGCGGGCTAGCGGGGAATCTAACACAGATACGCAGTATTTT.

The gene calls are TRBV25-1 and TRBJ1-1, with D maybe TRBD1 (6 bases). Germline CDR1 is MGHDK and CDR2 is SYGVNS. V lost 1 base to trimming and J lost 3 bases, with 18 bases between them. The CDR3 has 17 amino acids. The CDR3 reads CASSELGRGLGDTEAFF. The CDR3 bases are TGTGCCAGCAGTGAATTGGGCAGGGGCTTGGGGGACACTGAAGCTTTCTTT.

This chain joins TRBV2 and TRBJ2-7; 7 bases are a match to TRBD1. The CDR3 length is 12 residues. In germline, CDR1 is SNHLY, CDR2 FYNNEI. The V and J ends lost 6 bases and 6 bases, in that order; junction bases with no gene match: 5. The CDR3 bases are TGTGCCAGCAGCGCCGACAGGGTCGAGCAGTACTTC. This codes for CASSADRVEQYF.

The chain carries TRBV5-1 and TRBJ2-3, with TRBD2 identical over 9 bases. With 1 base clipped from V and 2 bases from J, the junction kept 5 bases outside the gene matches. From germline, CDR1 is SGHRS and CDR2 YFSETQ. The CDR3 is made up of 16 amino acids. As DNA, the CDR3 is TGCGCCAGCAGCTTGAGTCTAGCGGGGCCCACAGATACGCAGTATTTT. Its translation: CASSLSLAGPTDTQYF.

This chain connects TRBV5-5 to TRBJ2-5; perhaps TRBD1 as D (6 bases). The CDR3 is 17 residues long. With 4 bases removed from V and 3 bases from J, the gap between germline ends came to 22 bases. The germline gives CDR1 SGHKS, CDR2 YYEKEE (reference sequence). In DNA, the CDR3 is TGTGCCAGCAGCCCTGGGGTGGAAGACAGGATTAAAGAGACCCAGTACTTC. It yields the protein CASSPGVEDRIKETQYF. The complete variable domain, with remaining parts taken from reference TRBV5-5 and TRBJ2-5, reads DAGVTQSPTHLIKTRGQQVTLRCSPISGHKSVSWYQQVLGQGPQFIFQYYEKEERGRGNFPDRFSARQFPNYSSELNVNALLLGDSALYLCASSPGVEDRIKETQYFGPGTRLLVL.

V gene TRBV5-6 combines with J gene TRBJ2-5; the D is unclear. CDR1 and CDR2 (germline): SGHDT, YYEEEE. The CDR3 extends over 16 amino acids. V gave up 5 bases and J gave up 4 bases, with 21 bases separating them. DNA of the CDR3: TGTGCCAGCAGTTCAGCGAGGCAACCAAAAGCAGAGACCCAGTACTTC. Its translation is CASSSARQPKAETQYF.

This clone was seen just once. V usage is TRBV7-2 and J usage is TRBJ2-7, with unresolved D. V lost 6 bases and J 0 bases, leaving 9 bases between the germline ends. The CDR3 totals 13 residues. From germline, CDR1 is SGHTA and CDR2 FQGNSA. CDR3 residues: CASRFPSSYEQYF. The CDR3 coding sequence is TGTGCCAGCAGGTTCCCCAGCTCCTACGAGCAGTACTTC.

The chain has TRBV6-6 and TRBJ2-7, with TRBD2 matching 7 bases. Germline values: CDR1 MNHNY, CDR2 SVGAGI (reference sequence). V lost 5 bases, J lost 8 bases, and 6 bases stayed unmatched. This CDR3 is 12 amino acids long. CDR3 nucleotide sequence: TGTGCCAGCAGTAGACTAGCAGGGAAGCAGTACTTC. It specifies CASSRLAGKQYF.

The V and J genes are TRBV11-1 and TRBJ2-4; D is ambiguous. Germline V CDR1 and CDR2: SGHAT, FQDESV (reference sequence). Trimming stripped 5 bases from V and 1 base from J, with 6 bases between. The CDR3 covers 13 residues. The CDR3 sequence is CASSPRAKNIQYF. The CDR3 DNA reads as TGTGCCAGCAGCCCCCGGGCCAAAAACATTCAGTACTTC.

The chain has TRBV4-1 and TRBJ2-3; D uncertain. Germline V gene sequence: CDR1 MGHRA, CDR2 YSYEKL. This CDR3 spans 15 amino acids. Trimming pared 8 bases from V and 2 bases from J, leaving 17 bases between. CDR3 loop: CASSPWAPNTDTQYF. CDR3 DNA: TGCGCCAGCTCACCCTGGGCACCAAACACAGATACGCAGTATTTT.

V usage is TRBV19 and J usage is TRBJ2-1; the match to TRBD2 covers 15 bases. The V gene's germline CDR1 is LNHDA and CDR2 SQIVND (reference sequence). Losses at the gene ends were 7 bases for V and 7 bases for J; bases not matched to a gene: 5. CDR3 length: 15 residues. The CDR3 sequence is CASTGLAGGGNEQFF. CDR3 in DNA: TGTGCCAGTACGGGACTAGCGGGGGGAGGAAATGAGCAGTTCTTC.

The CDR3 loop is CASSFSYNSYEQYF. The CDR3 DNA reads TGTGCCAGCTCCTTTTCATACAACTCCTACGAGCAGTACTTC. V gene TRBV18 combines with J gene TRBJ2-7; D remains unclear. Germline V gene lookup returns CDR1 KGHSH and CDR2 LQKENI. V lost 6 bases and J lost 0, with 12 bases in between. The CDR3 has 14 amino acids.

This clone was detected once. The chain links TRBV11-3 to TRBJ1-1; weak D call: TRBD1 (6 bases). Trimming removed 5 bases from V and 1 base from J, with 11 bases in between. The CDR3 contains 14 residues. CDR1 and CDR2 (germline): SGHNT, YENEEA. CDR3 sequence (DNA): TGTGCCAGCAGCGCCGAAGGGGGGAACACTGAAGCTTTCTTT. This translates into CASSAEGGNTEAFF.

The chain is built from TRBV6-5 and TRBJ2-2, with 9 bases that match TRBD2. CDR3 length: 16 amino acids. From germline, CDR1 is MNHEY and CDR2 SVGAGI. J was trimmed by 4 bases and V by 2 bases; bases with no gene match: 5. The CDR3 reads CASSYGAGGTTGELFF. The CDR3 DNA reads as TGTGCCAGCAGTTACGGAGCGGGGGGCACCACCGGGGAGCTGTTTTTT.

The chain joins TRBV5-1 to TRBJ1-4; D is undetermined. Germline CDR1 and CDR2: SGHRS and YFSETQ. CDR3 length: 13 amino acids. V was cut by 2 bases and J by 10 bases, with 12 bases left in between. CDR3 amino acids: CASSFGPGGKLFF. The CDR3 nucleotides read TGCGCCAGCAGCTTTGGGCCGGGAGGAAAACTGTTTTTT.

V and J are TRBV7-9 and TRBJ1-2; D may be TRBD1 (6 bases). Per germline, CDR1 SEHNR and CDR2 FQNEAQ (reference sequence). V was pared by 3 bases and J by 6 bases, with 17 bases between. This CDR3 has 15 residues. The CDR3 sequence: CASSFLTARQDGYTF. CDR3 nucleotide sequence: TGTGCCAGCAGCTTCCTGACCGCCCGACAGGATGGCTACACCTTC. The full variable domain, rest sourced from reference TRBV7-9 and TRBJ1-2, is DTGVSQNPRHKITKRGQNVTFRCDPISEHNRLYWYRQTLGQGPEFLTYFQNEAQLEKSRLLSDRFSAERPKGSFSTLEIQRTEQGDSAMYLCASSFLTARQDGYTFGSGTRLTVV.